Listed below are T cell receptor beta chains from one sample, sequenced in a study of T cells in Graves' hyperthyroidism and ophthalmopathy. TCRdb called the multiplex PCR reads again in MiXCR, with one record for every CDR3 protein. This sample has 350,000 to 400,000 distinct CDR3 sequences, with about a fifth found just once. The sequenced sample consisted of blood. These receptors originate from a woman younger than 30 with Graves' hyperthyroidism. Each CDR3 is given with its conserved first and last residue. The order of the fields is clone size, J gene, D gene, V gene, CDR3 protein, CDR3 DNA. D genes are given only for firm matches. For some rows the clone size is stated as once, few or many, or as a class when expanded; others skip it.

size: many; J: TRBJ2-7; D: NA; V: TRBV12-3/TRBV12-4; CDR3: CASSDRGDTYEQYF; DNA: TGTGCCAGCAGTGACCGGGGTGACACCTACGAGCAGTACTTC
size: many; J: TRBJ2-7; D: NA; V: TRBV5-5; CDR3: CASSPSWDTTYEQYF; DNA: TGTGCCAGCAGCCCCTCTTGGGACACGACCTACGAGCAGTACTTC
size: few; J: TRBJ1-2; D: NA; V: TRBV3-1; CDR3: CASSLMAGYYGYTF; DNA: TGTGCCAGCAGCCTTATGGCGGGGTACTATGGCTACACCTTC
size: many; J: TRBJ1-1; D: NA; V: TRBV5-4; CDR3: CATKDRNTEAFF; DNA: TGTGCCACCAAGGACCGGAACACTGAAGCTTTCTTT
size: few; J: TRBJ1-3; D: NA; V: TRBV18; CDR3: CASSPLRSSGNTIYF; DNA: TGTGCCAGCTCACCACTTCGCTCCTCTGGAAACACCATATATTTT
size: many; J: TRBJ2-7; D: NA; V: TRBV6-5; CDR3: CASSPTLTYEQYF; DNA: TGTGCCAGCAGCCCGACCCTTACCTACGAGCAGTACTTC
size: many; J: TRBJ2-7; D: NA; V: TRBV18; CDR3: CASSPTINGLGYEQYF; DNA: TGTGCCAGCTCACCTACGATCAACGGGCTGGGCTACGAGCAGTACTTC
size: many; J: TRBJ2-7; D: TRBD1; V: TRBV5-1; CDR3: CASSFLRDSTYEQYF; DNA: TGCGCCAGCAGTTTTCTCCGGGACAGCACCTACGAGCAGTACTTC
size: many; J: TRBJ2-3; D: NA; V: TRBV10-3; CDR3: CATQGHTDTQYF; DNA: TGTGCCACCCAGGGCCACACAGATACGCAGTATTTT
size: many; J: TRBJ1-1; D: NA; V: TRBV6-1; CDR3: CASIPGGTEAFF; DNA: TGTGCCAGCATCCCCGGGGGTACTGAAGCTTTCTTT
size: many; J: TRBJ2-5; D: NA; V: TRBV7-9; CDR3: CASSPGERFLGETQYF; DNA: TGTGCCAGCAGCCCCGGTGAGCGGTTCCTCGGAGAGACCCAGTACTTC
size: NA; J: TRBJ2-6; D: NA; V: TRBV12-3/TRBV12-4; CDR3: CASREGSVGSGANVLTF; DNA: TGTGCCAGCCGAGAGGGCAGCGTTGGCTCTGGGGCCAACGTCCTGACTTTC
size: NA; J: TRBJ2-7; D: TRBD2; V: TRBV24-1; CDR3: CATSDRGLAGGPYEQYF; DNA: TGTGCCACCAGTGATCGCGGACTAGCGGGGGGGCCCTACGAGCAGTACTTC
size: NA; J: TRBJ2-2; D: NA; V: TRBV12-3/TRBV12-4; CDR3: CASSRPENTGELFF; DNA: TGTGCCAGCAGTCGGCCTGAGAACACCGGGGAGCTGTTTTTT
size: NA; J: TRBJ2-2; D: NA; V: TRBV12-3/TRBV12-4; CDR3: CASNRVTGELFF; DNA: TGTGCCAGCAATAGGGTGACCGGGGAGCTGTTTTTT
size: many; J: TRBJ1-6; D: NA; V: TRBV6-1; CDR3: CASNQRGGGNSPLHF; DNA: TGTGCCAGCAACCAGCGAGGGGGAGGGAATTCACCCCTCCACTTT
size: NA; J: TRBJ2-7; D: NA; V: TRBV6-1; CDR3: CASSPGQVEGYDQYF; DNA: TGTGCCAGCAGTCCCGGGCAGGTAGAGGGCTACGATCAGTACTTC
size: many; J: TRBJ2-6; D: TRBD2; V: TRBV20-1; CDR3: CSARSGGAGANVLTF; DNA: TGCAGTGCTCGTAGCGGGGGGGCTGGGGCCAACGTCCTGACTTTC
size: many; J: TRBJ1-1; D: NA; V: TRBV6-1; CDR3: CASRSPTNTEAFF; DNA: TGTGCCAGCAGGAGCCCGACGAACACTGAAGCTTTCTTT
size: many; J: TRBJ2-7; D: NA; V: TRBV2; CDR3: CASSDPISYEQYF; DNA: TGTGCCAGCAGTGACCCGATAAGCTACGAGCAGTACTTC
size: NA; J: TRBJ2-5; D: TRBD2; V: TRBV5-1; CDR3: CASSLGDGGGGQETQYF; DNA: TGCGCCAGCAGCTTGGGCGATGGCGGCGGGGGACAAGAGACCCAGTACTTC
size: many; J: TRBJ1-5; D: NA; V: TRBV15; CDR3: CATSRPPGSNQPQHF; DNA: TGTGCCACCAGCAGGCCTCCGGGGAGCAATCAGCCCCAGCATTTT
size: many; J: TRBJ2-7; D: NA; V: TRBV20-1; CDR3: CSARDRRLGSYEQYF; DNA: TGCAGTGCTAGAGATAGACGACTAGGCTCCTACGAGCAGTACTTC
size: NA; J: TRBJ1-2; D: NA; V: TRBV18; CDR3: CASSLDTLHLPLNYGYTF; DNA: TGTGCCAGCTCACTTGATACCCTCCACCTACCTCTCAACTATGGCTACACCTTC
size: many; J: TRBJ1-2; D: NA; V: TRBV4-1; CDR3: CASSQVRGGLYGYTF; DNA: TGCGCCAGCAGCCAAGTACGAGGAGGCCTCTATGGCTACACCTTC
size: many; J: TRBJ1-3; D: TRBD1; V: TRBV28; CDR3: CASSSLGQGGGNTIYF; DNA: TGTGCCAGCAGTTCACTGGGACAGGGGGGAGGAAACACCATATATTTT
size: many; J: TRBJ1-1; D: NA; V: TRBV19; CDR3: CASSIEGRKNTEAFF; DNA: TGTGCCAGTAGTATAGAGGGCAGAAAGAACACTGAAGCTTTCTTT
size: many; J: TRBJ1-1; D: NA; V: TRBV12-5; CDR3: CASGLARGPSNTEAFF; DNA: TGTGCTAGTGGTTTAGCTCGGGGTCCGAGTAACACTGAAGCTTTCTTT
size: many; J: TRBJ1-2; D: TRBD1; V: TRBV20-1; CDR3: CSARPAGTGVIMGYGYTF; DNA: TGCAGTGCTAGACCGGCCGGGACAGGGGTCATTATGGGCTATGGCTACACCTTC
size: NA; J: TRBJ1-3; D: TRBD1; V: TRBV18; CDR3: CASLQGGYSGNTIYF; DNA: TGTGCCAGCTTACAGGGGGGCTACTCTGGAAACACCATATATTTT
size: many; J: TRBJ1-5; D: NA; V: TRBV27; CDR3: CASSTLSHSNQPQHF; DNA: TGTGCCAGCAGTACGCTCAGTCATAGCAATCAGCCCCAGCATTTT
size: NA; J: TRBJ2-5; D: NA; V: TRBV30; CDR3: CAWSIGPQGTQYF; DNA: TGTGCCTGGAGTATCGGGCCCCAAGGGACCCAGTACTTC
size: many; J: TRBJ1-5; D: NA; V: TRBV12-3/TRBV12-4; CDR3: CASSSWGKRPQHF; DNA: TGTGCCAGCAGCTCTTGGGGGAAGCGGCCCCAGCATTTT
size: few; J: TRBJ2-7; D: NA; V: TRBV5-1; CDR3: CASSSRGFPYEQYF; DNA: TGCGCCAGCAGCTCCAGGGGTTTCCCCTACGAGCAGTACTTC
size: NA; J: TRBJ1-5; D: NA; V: TRBV12-3/TRBV12-4; CDR3: CASSDSLSNQPQHF; DNA: TGTGCCAGCAGCGACAGCTTATCGAATCAGCCCCAGCATTTT
size: NA; J: TRBJ1-5; D: NA; V: TRBV6-2/TRBV6-3; CDR3: CASSGQLGNQPQHF; DNA: TGTGCCAGCAGTGGACAGCTGGGCAATCAGCCCCAGCATTTT
size: NA; J: TRBJ2-7; D: TRBD1; V: TRBV6-2/TRBV6-3; CDR3: CASHGQGDEQYF; DNA: TGTGCCAGCCATGGACAGGGCGACGAGCAGTACTTC
size: many; J: TRBJ1-1; D: NA; V: TRBV28; CDR3: CASSLEGFEAFF; DNA: TGTGCCAGCAGTTTAGAGGGGTTTGAAGCTTTCTTT
size: many; J: TRBJ2-7; D: NA; V: TRBV5-6; CDR3: CASSVDISYEQYF; DNA: TGTGCCAGCAGCGTCGACATATCCTACGAGCAGTACTTC
size: many; J: TRBJ1-1; D: NA; V: TRBV6-5; CDR3: CASSYPKAGDGNTEAFF; DNA: TGTGCCAGCAGTTACCCGAAGGCGGGGGATGGGAACACTGAAGCTTTCTTT
size: many; J: TRBJ1-2; D: TRBD1; V: TRBV10-3; CDR3: CAISDPLKTGKHGYTF; DNA: TGTGCCATCAGTGATCCCCTTAAGACAGGGAAGCATGGCTACACCTTC
size: many; J: TRBJ2-7; D: TRBD1; V: TRBV6-5; CDR3: CASSSSTGTGGNEQYF; DNA: TGTGCCAGCAGTTCCTCTACCGGGACAGGGGGAAACGAGCAGTACTTC
size: many; J: TRBJ1-5; D: NA; V: TRBV15; CDR3: CATSRDQGGNQPQHF; DNA: TGTGCCACCAGCCGGGACCAGGGCGGCAATCAGCCCCAGCACTTT